This T cell receptor beta chain was sequenced for a study of blood T cell repertoires in COVID-19. Enrollees, roughly 18 to 90 years old, lived in around 23 US areas. Trimming removed 3 bases from V and 1 base from J, with 10 bases in between. The CDR3 spans 14 residues. The germline gives CDR1 SGDLS, CDR2 YYNGEE. In the authors' methods: Nucleated cell counts were estimated from reference gene primer amplification. The table came from immunoSEQ multiplex PCR; TCRdb's copy has only in-frame clones and leaves some out. V, J and clone size are those of that table, while D and trimming were read from the DNA. The data show about 500,000 clones, approximately 86% seen once.

The specimen sequenced was PBMCs or T cells enriched from blood (not recorded which). The receptor was isolated from a woman aged 18-29 years who had recovered from COVID-19. This chain connects TRBV9 to TRBJ1-1, with D perhaps TRBD1 (5 bases). The CDR3, as DNA: TGTGCCAGCAGCGCCGGACACTCGAACACTGAAGCTTTCTTT. Protein sequence: CASSAGHSNTEAFF.